This entry describes one TCR beta chain. Participants came from about two dozen US areas, aged roughly 18 to 100 years. The data were taken from a study of blood T cell repertoires in COVID-19. Study-wide context: The United States, Italy and Spain were the sources of the acute and convalescent COVID-19 samples. PBMCs, B-cell-depleted T cells, or T cells provided the cDNA or gDNA that made up the material.

V lost 3 bases and J 8 bases, leaving 14 bases between the germline ends. The CDR3 sequence is 14 residues long. Per germline, CDR1 LGHNA and CDR2 YSLEER. As originally analysed: Amplification of reference gene primers was used by the study to estimate nucleated cell counts. This table comes from immunoSEQ multiplex PCR, and its TCRdb copy is limited to in-frame clones, with some not included. V, J and clone size were drawn from that table, and D and trimming were deduced from the DNA. The table has 200,000 to 300,000 clones, approximately 85% seen once. Sequencing was carried out using PBMCs or T cells enriched from blood (not recorded which). This rearrangement joins TRBV4-3 to TRBJ2-1; TRBD2 is a possible D gene (7 bases). The origin of this receptor is a woman aged 50 to 60 with acute COVID-19. As DNA, the CDR3 is TGCGCCAGCAGCCACCGCCGGGGGGCGGATGAGCAGTTCTTC. It yields the protein CASSHRRGADEQFF.